Each of the 5 T cell receptor beta chains below was sequenced from the same sample in a study of PD-L1 blockade in urothelial cancer. TCRdb's copy holds only in-frame clones and misses some; the assay was immunoSEQ multiplex PCR. Of roughly 25,000 clones listed, approximately 77% are singletons. As for time point: peripheral blood 6 weeks after treatment start. The sample in question was PBMCs, obtained around atezolizumab (anti-PD-L1) treatment. The source of these receptors is a man between 65 and 79 years old with urothelial cancer.

This rearrangement joins TRBV19 to TRBJ2-1; no clear D gene. The V gene lost 5 bases and the J gene lost 3 bases, with 11 bases spanning the gap. Germline V lookup: CDR1 LNHDA, CDR2 SQIVND (reference sequence). The CDR3 spans 14 residues. The DNA for the CDR3 is TGTGCCAGTAGTGCTGGTCCTAACTACAATGAGCAGTTCTTC. Translating gives CASSAGPNYNEQFF.

This clone came up a few times. V usage is TRBV15 and J usage is TRBJ2-3; TRBD2 agrees at 11 bases. Per germline, CDR1 LNHNV and CDR2 YYDKDF (reference sequence). V lost 3 bases, J lost 5 bases, and 4 bases stayed unmatched. CDR3 length equals 15 residues. CDR3: CATSRELAGEDTQYF. The CDR3 bases are TGTGCCACCAGCAGGGAACTAGCGGGAGAAGATACGCAGTATTTT.

A single count supports this clone. J is TRBJ2-1 and V is TRBV7-6; 14 bases are shared with TRBD2. The CDR3 loop spans 17 amino acids. Looked up from germline, CDR1 is SGHVS and CDR2 is FNYEAQ. The J segment lost 9 bases and the V segment lost 5 bases, leaving 12 bases of the junction unmatched. The CDR3 sequence: CASSPRLAGGPLSEQFF. Here the CDR3 DNA reads TGTGCCAGCAGCCCCCGACTAGCGGGAGGGCCACTCAGTGAGCAGTTCTTC.

The V call is TRBV7-8, the J call TRBJ2-1, with D maybe TRBD2 (7 bases). V lost 5 bases, J lost 2 bases, and 13 bases lay in between. The V gene's germline CDR1 is SGHVS and CDR2 FQNEAQ. The CDR3 loop spans 15 amino acids. In DNA form, the CDR3 reads TGTGCCAGCAGCCCTTCGGGGGGCCCCTACAATGAGCAGTTCTTC. Its translation is CASSPSGGPYNEQFF.

The V gene is TRBV5-6, the J gene TRBJ2-3; TRBD2 matches 9 bases. The CDR3 totals 15 residues. The germline V gene encodes CDR1 SGHDT and CDR2 YYEEEE. The V segment lost 3 bases and the J segment 5 bases; nucleotides outside the gene matches: 7. This CDR3 is CASSSAGGGVDTQYF. The CDR3 nucleotides read TGTGCCAGCAGCTCGGCGGGAGGGGGTGTAGATACGCAGTATTTT.